Below, 26 T cell receptor beta chains from the same sample are listed, as sequenced in a study of control samples from healthy donors and cancer patients. Some clones are missing from TCRdb's copy, which holds only in-frame ones; the method was immunoSEQ multiplex PCR. This sample has tens of thousands of clones, with over 75% found just once. Sequencing used PBMCs. The receptors shown here come from a woman aged 55 to 70 with lung cancer.

The chain employs TRBV19 and TRBJ1-5, with D maybe TRBD1 (5 bases). Looked up from germline, CDR1 is LNHDA and CDR2 is SQIVND (reference sequence). Trimming shortened V by 3 bases and J by 0 bases, and 9 bases separated the two germline ends. The CDR3 has 15 residues. CDR3 amino acids: CASSIVRDSNQPQHF. DNA for the CDR3: TGTGCCAGTAGTATTGTCAGGGATAGCAATCAGCCCCAGCATTTT.

The V and J genes are TRBV5-4 and TRBJ1-2; 9 bases are shared with TRBD1. Germline trimming cut 3 bases from V and 4 bases from J; bases unmatched to any gene: 4. Looked up from germline, CDR1 is SGHNT and CDR2 is YYREEE (reference sequence). The CDR3 is 14 residues long. Written as DNA, the CDR3 is TGTGCCAGCAGCTACCCGACAGGGGGCTATGGCTACACCTTC. It specifies CASSYPTGGYGYTF. Drawing the rest from reference TRBV5-4 and TRBJ1-2, the complete variable domain is ETGVTQSPTHLIKTRGQQVTLRCSSQSGHNTVSWYQQALGQGPQFIFQYYREEENGRGNFPPRFSGLQFPNYSSELNVNALELDDSALYLCASSYPTGGYGYTFGSGTRLTVV.

The V call is TRBV10-3, the J call TRBJ2-7, with D possibly being TRBD1 or TRBD2 (5 bases each). Trimming cost V 1 base and J 3 bases, with 13 bases left between them. The CDR3 is made up of 15 amino acids. CDR1 is ENHRY, CDR2 SYGVKD, per germline. In DNA form, the CDR3 reads TGTGCCATCAGTGAGTGGGACGCAAAAGACTACGAGCAGTACTTC. It specifies CAISEWDAKDYEQYF.

The chain has TRBV4-1 and TRBJ2-7; tentative D call: TRBD2 (6 bases). Germline CDR1 reads MGHRA; CDR2 reads YSYEKL. The CDR3 totals 16 residues. Trimming pared 0 bases from V and 4 bases from J, leaving 16 bases between. The CDR3: CASSQDMNSGGYEQYF. As DNA, the CDR3 is TGCGCCAGCAGCCAAGATATGAATAGCGGAGGTTACGAGCAGTACTTC.

This rearrangement joins TRBV14 to TRBJ2-1, with D perhaps matching TRBD1 (5 bases). Trimming took 4 bases from V and 9 from J, leaving 10 bases between them. Per germline, CDR1 SGHDN and CDR2 FVKESK. The CDR3 spans 12 residues. This CDR3 is CASSRSRGEQFF. The CDR3 coding sequence is TGTGCCAGCAGCCGTTCTAGGGGTGAGCAGTTCTTC.

The chain is built from TRBV7-9 and TRBJ2-2; D might be TRBD1 (6 bases). The CDR3 is 15 residues long. CDR1 and CDR2 from the germline V gene are SEHNR and FQNEAQ (reference sequence). Trimming pared 1 base from V and 6 bases from J, leaving 12 bases between. The CDR3 here is CASSLETGYSGELFF. The CDR3 DNA follows: TGTGCCAGCAGCTTAGAAACAGGGTACTCCGGGGAGCTGTTTTTT.

This clone has just one count. This sequence joins TRBV6-5 and TRBJ1-6, with D unresolved. Looked up from germline, CDR1 is MNHEY and CDR2 is SVGAGI. This CDR3 is built from 14 residues. Trimming removed 0 bases from V and 9 bases from J, with 9 bases in between. As DNA, the CDR3 is TGTGCCAGCAGTTACTCGAACAACGGTTCACCCCTCCACTTT. Encoded protein: CASSYSNNGSPLHF.

The CDR3 DNA reads as TGCGCCAGCAGCTCTATCCCCACAGATACGCAGTATTTT. This translates into CASSSIPTDTQYF. The chain joins TRBV5-1 to TRBJ2-3; no clear D. CDR3 size: 13 residues. In germline, CDR1 is SGHRS, CDR2 YFSETQ. V was trimmed by 3 bases and J by 2 bases, leaving 7 bases between them.

This clone was seen a single time. The chain uses TRBV6-5 and TRBJ1-6; D gene uncertain. The V end was cut by 0 bases, the J end by 7 bases, with 13 bases between. Germline CDR1 and CDR2: MNHEY and SVGAGI. The CDR3 is 16 residues long. CDR3 nucleotide sequence: TGTGCCAGCAGTTACTCGGTAGGGTTGACGAATTCACCCCTCCACTTT. Amino acid sequence: CASSYSVGLTNSPLHF.

In its sample, this clone was seen once. The CDR3 sequence: CASSQGGARNTEAFF. The DNA for the CDR3 is TGTGCCAGCAGTCAAGGGGGCGCGAGGAACACTGAAGCTTTCTTT. This rearrangement joins TRBV28 to TRBJ1-1; 7 nucleotides agree with TRBD1. The germline V gene encodes CDR1 MDHEN and CDR2 SYDVKM. This CDR3 region has 15 residues. Trimming removed 5 bases from V and 1 base from J; junction bases left unmatched: 7.

CDR3 sequence reads: CASSPGGVHTEAFF. CDR3 bases: TGTGCCAGCTCACCAGGGGGGGTACACACTGAAGCTTTCTTT. The J gene is TRBJ1-1, the V gene TRBV18; possible D gene TRBD1, 5 bases. CDR1 and CDR2 from the germline V gene are KGHSH and LQKENI. V was cut by 2 bases and J by 3 bases, with 10 bases left in between. The CDR3 runs to 14 residues. The full variable domain, with the rest looked up from reference TRBV18 and TRBJ1-1, is NAGVMQNPRHLVRRRGQEARLRCSPMKGHSHVYWYRQLPEEGLKFMVYLQKENIIDESGMPKERFSAEFPKEGPSILRIQQVVRGDSAAYFCASSPGGVHTEAFFGQGTRLTVV.

CDR3 in DNA: TGTGCCAGCAGTTACTCCCGGGACAGGGCTTACAATGAGCAGTTCTTC. Translated, it gives CASSYSRDRAYNEQFF. The chain carries TRBV6-5 and TRBJ2-1; 9 bases match TRBD1. CDR3 size: 16 residues. CDR1 and CDR2 (germline): MNHEY, SVGAGI. The V segment lost 0 bases and the J segment 4 bases; nucleotides outside the gene matches: 4.

This sequence joins TRBV29-1 and TRBJ2-7; D is perhaps TRBD2 (5 bases). V was pared by 1 base and J by 7 bases, with 23 bases between. CDR1 SQVTM and CDR2 ANQGSEA come from the germline V gene. This CDR3 is 16 amino acids long. The CDR3 loop is CSVEGRGMGSMGEQYF. The CDR3, as DNA: TGCAGCGTTGAAGGGAGAGGGATGGGGTCGATGGGGGAGCAGTACTTC.

The chain joins TRBV4-1 to TRBJ2-5; D is unresolved. Trimming left V 0 bases short and J 2 bases short, with 13 bases between. Germline V gene data show CDR1 as MGHRA and CDR2 as YSYEKL. The CDR3 runs 16 residues. The CDR3, as DNA: TGCGCCAGCAGCCAAGAAATAAGCAGAAGGCAAGAGACCCAGTACTTC. Translation: CASSQEISRRQETQYF.

The chain recombines TRBV18 with TRBJ1-5; 7 bases are shared with TRBD1. Germline CDR1 is KGHSH and CDR2 is LQKENI. The CDR3 covers 15 residues. V was pared by 4 bases and J by 1 base, with 4 bases of the junction left unmatched. The CDR3 DNA sequence: TGTGCCAGCTCACAGACAGGGCCAAGCAATCAGCCCCAGCATTTT. This encodes CASSQTGPSNQPQHF.

The rearrangement links TRBV4-1 to TRBJ2-7, with D perhaps given as TRBD1 or TRBD2 (5 bases each). CDR1 and CDR2 from the germline V gene are MGHRA and YSYEKL. This CDR3 is 13 amino acids long. V dropped 5 bases and J dropped 0 bases, with 8 bases sitting between them. CDR3 bases: TGCGCCAGCAGCGAGGGGAGCTCCTACGAGCAGTACTTC. Its translation is CASSEGSSYEQYF.

The chain uses TRBV19 and TRBJ1-6, with D possibly matching TRBD1 (5 bases). There are 15 residues in the CDR3. CDR1 is LNHDA, CDR2 SQIVND, per germline (reference sequence). V was cut by 3 bases and J by 9 bases, with 15 bases left in between. The CDR3 region has the DNA TGTGCCAGTAGTATCGGTTTGCAGGGCGGTTCACCCCTCCACTTT. Its translation: CASSIGLQGGSPLHF.

J is TRBJ2-2 and V is TRBV2; a weak D match, TRBD1 (6 bases). The CDR3 runs to 14 residues. The germline V gene has CDR1 SNHLY and CDR2 FYNNEI. V lost 5 bases and J 6 bases, leaving 13 bases between the germline ends. Here the CDR3 DNA reads TGTGCCAGCAGTATGAACAGGGCGTCCGGGGAGCTGTTTTTT. This encodes CASSMNRASGELFF.

A remark on this clone: Sequence at one end of the junction differs from germline and may be a read error. The V gene is TRBV7-2, the J gene TRBJ2-2, with D possibly TRBD2 on 5 matching bases. Germline V lookup: CDR1 SGHTA, CDR2 FQGNSA. The CDR3 sequence is 13 residues long. The CDR3 nucleotides read TGTGCCAGCAGCTTAGAGGCCACCGGGGAGCTGCTTTTT. Translation: CASSLEATGELLF.

This chain connects TRBV2 to TRBJ1-2, with 9 bases that match TRBD1. V lost 4 bases, J lost 4 bases, and 4 bases stayed unmatched. Per the germline V gene, CDR1 is SNHLY and CDR2 is FYNNEI. The CDR3 sequence is 14 residues long. The CDR3 DNA follows: TGTGCCAGCAGTGGACAGGGGGATTCCTATGGCTACACCTTC. Its protein is CASSGQGDSYGYTF.

This chain joins TRBV27 and TRBJ2-3; D possibly corresponds to TRBD2 (7 bases). Germline CDR1 is MNHEY and CDR2 is SMNVEV (reference sequence). V was clipped by 11 bases and J by 2 bases, with 14 bases between them. This CDR3 is 13 amino acids long. This CDR3 is CASGGRNTDTQYF. The CDR3 DNA reads as TGTGCCTCGGGGGGCCGCAACACAGATACGCAGTATTTT.

This sequence joins TRBV4-2 and TRBJ2-6; 7 bases line up with TRBD1. V dropped 4 bases and J dropped 0; count of bases not matched to a gene: 9. Germline CDR1 is LGHNA and CDR2 is YNFKEQ. The CDR3 consists of 18 residues. CDR3: CASSLSGTANSGANVLTF. The CDR3 nucleotides are TGTGCCAGCAGCCTTTCCGGGACAGCAAACTCTGGGGCCAACGTCCTGACTTTC.

This chain connects TRBV6-5 to TRBJ1-2; 9 positions match TRBD1. CDR1 is MNHEY and CDR2 is SVGAGI in the germline V gene. With V trimmed by 2 bases and J by 6 bases, 4 bases remained unmatched. The CDR3 extends over 14 amino acids. The CDR3 nucleotides are TGTGCCAGCAGTTACACGACAGGGGGTGATGGCTACACCTTC. This gives the protein CASSYTTGGDGYTF.

About this clone itself: Other nucleotide sequences in the sample specify the same CDR3. Written as DNA, the CDR3 is TGTGCCAGCAGCTTAGCAGGGGTGGACTACGAGCAGTACTTC. Translation: CASSLAGVDYEQYF. The chain employs TRBV7-9 and TRBJ2-7; D possibly corresponds to TRBD1 (5 bases). CDR1 is SEHNR and CDR2 is FQNEAQ in the germline V gene (reference sequence). V was shortened by 0 bases and J by 3 bases, with 9 bases between the two germline ends. The CDR3 spans 14 residues.

The CDR3 protein is CASSFRGAYEQYF. CDR3 nucleotides: TGTGCCAGCAGTTTTAGGGGAGCCTACGAGCAGTACTTC. The rearrangement joins TRBV27 to TRBJ2-7; D tentatively reads TRBD1 or TRBD2 (5 bases each). Germline V gives CDR1 MNHEY, CDR2 SMNVEV (reference sequence). CDR3 length: 13 residues. Trimming removed 3 bases at V and 2 bases at J, with 8 bases between.

The V gene is TRBV16, the J gene TRBJ2-7; a weak D match, TRBD1 (6 bases). The ends were cut back, 4 bases at V and 5 bases at J, with 18 bases in the middle. CDR3 length: 15 residues. Germline CDR1 is KGHSY and CDR2 is FQNENV. The CDR3 sequence: CASSRPDTGSNEQYF. CDR3 nucleotides: TGTGCCAGCAGCCGTCCGGACACAGGGTCAAACGAGCAGTACTTC.